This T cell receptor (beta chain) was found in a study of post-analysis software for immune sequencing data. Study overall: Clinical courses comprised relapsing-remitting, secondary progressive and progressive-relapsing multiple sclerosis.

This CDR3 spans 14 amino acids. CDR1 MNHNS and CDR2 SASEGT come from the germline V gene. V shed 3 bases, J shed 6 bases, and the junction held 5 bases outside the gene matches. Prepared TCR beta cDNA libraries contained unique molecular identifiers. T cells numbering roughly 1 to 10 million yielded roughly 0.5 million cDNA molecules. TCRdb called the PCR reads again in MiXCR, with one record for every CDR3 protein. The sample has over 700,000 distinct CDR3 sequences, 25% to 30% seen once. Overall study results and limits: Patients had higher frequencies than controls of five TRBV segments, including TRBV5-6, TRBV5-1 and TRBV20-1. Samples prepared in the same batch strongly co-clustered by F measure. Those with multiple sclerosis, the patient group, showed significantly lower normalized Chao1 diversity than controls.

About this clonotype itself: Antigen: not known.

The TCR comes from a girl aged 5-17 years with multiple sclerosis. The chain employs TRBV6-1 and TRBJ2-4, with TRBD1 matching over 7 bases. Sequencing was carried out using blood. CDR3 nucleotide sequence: TGTGCCAGCAGTGACCGGACAGGTATAAACATTCAGTACTTC. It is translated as CASSDRTGINIQYF.